These 17 T cell receptor beta chains originate from one sample sequenced in a study of T cell changes during pregnancy in multiple sclerosis. The repertoire was sequenced with immunoSEQ multiplex PCR; TCRdb's copy has only in-frame clones and lacks some. The data show around 30,000 clones, with 87% seen just once and roughly 10% held by the top ten. The sample here was CD8+ T cells from peripheral blood mononuclear cells, taken in the first trimester of pregnancy. These receptors all come from a female donor with multiple sclerosis, enrolled in a pregnancy study.

By share, this clone counts as medium-sized (0.01 to 0.1%). The V gene is TRBV28, the J gene TRBJ2-1, with 8 bases fitting TRBD2. Germline CDR1 and CDR2: MDHEN and SYDVKM. The CDR3 sequence is 16 residues long. The junction had 11 bases not matched to a gene; V was cut back by 4 bases and J by 6 bases. CDR3 region: CASSSFILTSGNEQFF. The CDR3 bases are TGTGCCAGCAGTTCCTTCATCCTAACTAGCGGCAATGAGCAGTTCTTC.

V is TRBV5-4 and J is TRBJ1-1; D unclear. CDR1 SGHNT and CDR2 YYREEE come from the germline V gene (reference sequence). V lost 0 bases and J lost 0, with 12 bases in between. The CDR3 loop spans 16 amino acids. CDR3 loop: CASSLVPESLNTEAFF. CDR3 DNA sequence: TGTGCCAGCAGCTTGGTCCCAGAATCTTTGAACACTGAAGCTTTCTTT.

The V gene is TRBV27, the J gene TRBJ2-1; possibly TRBD2 for D (6 bases). The germline V gene encodes CDR1 MNHEY and CDR2 SMNVEV (reference sequence). Trimming took off 7 bases at V and 9 bases at J, with 22 bases between the two ends. This CDR3 spans 15 amino acids. The CDR3 protein is CASTLYTSGTAEQFF. DNA of the CDR3: TGTGCCAGCACCCTTTATACTTCAGGGACTGCTGAGCAGTTCTTC.

This chain joins TRBV15 and TRBJ2-7, with TRBD1 identical over 9 bases. J lost 5 bases, V lost 6 bases, and 8 bases had no gene match. The V gene's germline CDR1 is LNHNV and CDR2 YYDKDF (reference sequence). There are 14 residues in the CDR3. The CDR3, as DNA: TGTGCCACCAGTCTTGGGGACAGGGTGGACGAGCAGTACTTC. Protein: CATSLGDRVDEQYF.

The rearrangement joins TRBV6-5 to TRBJ2-2; possibly TRBD2 for D (5 bases). This CDR3 comprises 16 residues. CDR1 is MNHEY and CDR2 is SVGAGI in the germline V gene. The V end was cut by 0 bases, the J end by 2 bases, with 10 bases between. The CDR3 bases are TGTGCCAGCAGTTACTCCTACGGGGTCAACACCGGGGAGCTGTTTTTT. Translating it yields CASSYSYGVNTGELFF.

The chain couples TRBV9 to TRBJ1-1; tentative D call: TRBD1 (5 bases). The CDR3 is 14 amino acids. CDR1 is SGDLS, CDR2 YYNGEE, per germline. The V end lost 5 bases, the J end lost 0 bases, and 11 bases lay between the germline ends. The CDR3 reads CASRAGGMNTEAFF. CDR3 in DNA: TGTGCCAGCAGGGCGGGGGGAATGAACACTGAAGCTTTCTTT.

About this clone: Other DNA variants within this sample encode the same CDR3. V usage is TRBV6-1 and J usage is TRBJ2-7; 7 nucleotides align to TRBD1. The CDR3 runs to 15 residues. After removal of 6 bases from V and 4 bases from J, the junction contained 12 bases not matched to a gene. CDR1 and CDR2 from the germline V gene are MNHNS and SASEGT. The CDR3 loop is CASRTADRVVYEQYF. CDR3 coding DNA: TGTGCCAGCAGGACGGCCGACAGGGTAGTATACGAGCAGTACTTC.

In this sample, this clone turned up a few times. The CDR3 DNA sequence: TGTGCCAGCAGCCCCAAGACAGAAGGACACGAGCAGTACTTC. Protein product: CASSPKTEGHEQYF. The V call is TRBV7-6, the J call TRBJ2-7; the D gene is possibly TRBD1 (5 bases). CDR1 is SGHVS, CDR2 FNYEAQ, per germline. With 5 bases removed from V and 5 bases from J, the gap between germline ends came to 16 bases. CDR3 size: 14 residues.

For the CDR3, the DNA is TGTGCCAGCAGCCCAAGCGCCGGGACTAGCAACAATGAGCAGTTCTTC. Residues: CASSPSAGTSNNEQFF. The rearrangement uses TRBV11-1 and TRBJ2-1; 9 nucleotides align to TRBD2. V was clipped by 5 bases and J by 5 bases; unmatched bases: 10. Germline-derived CDR1 and CDR2 are SGHAT and FQDESV (reference sequence). The CDR3 is 16 amino acids. Complete variable domain (other parts from reference TRBV11-1 and TRBJ2-1): EAEVAQSPRYKITEKSQAVAFWCDPISGHATLYWYRQILGQGPELLVQFQDESVVDDSQLPKDRFSAERLKGVDSTLKIQPAELGDSAMYLCASSPSAGTSNNEQFFGPGTRLTVL.

This sequence joins TRBV6-5 and TRBJ1-5, with 7 bases aligning to TRBD1. V trimming: 5 bases; J trimming: 0 bases; junction bases outside the gene matches: 1. Per germline, CDR1 MNHEY and CDR2 SVGAGI. The CDR3 consists of 14 residues. CDR3 amino acids: CASSDRASNQPQHF. CDR3 in DNA: TGTGCCAGCAGTGACAGGGCTAGCAATCAGCCCCAGCATTTT.

Concerning this clone itself: This sample includes further DNA sequences coding for the same CDR3. The chain couples TRBV6-1 to TRBJ1-3; no definite D call. The CDR3 consists of 15 residues. V gave up 0 bases and J gave up 3 bases, with 9 bases separating them. The V gene's germline CDR1 is MNHNS and CDR2 SASEGT. The CDR3 protein is CASSEAEGSGNTIYF. CDR3 bases: TGTGCCAGCAGTGAAGCAGAAGGGAGTGGAAACACCATATATTTT.

The chain has TRBV27 and TRBJ2-7; 7 bases are a match to TRBD1. The CDR3 runs to 15 residues. Per the germline V gene, CDR1 is MNHEY and CDR2 is SMNVEV (reference sequence). With 5 bases clipped from V and 0 bases from J, the junction kept 7 bases outside the gene matches. CDR3 DNA: TGTGCCAGCAGTCCGACAGGGATCAACTCCTACGAGCAGTACTTC. This encodes CASSPTGINSYEQYF.

This rearrangement joins TRBV6-5 to TRBJ2-7; no clear D gene. The germline gives CDR1 MNHEY, CDR2 SVGAGI. Trimming removed 2 bases from V and 4 bases from J, with 9 bases in between. The CDR3 extends over 13 amino acids. CDR3 DNA: TGTGCCAGCAGTTACGGGCCAGATTACGAGCAGTACTTC. This gives the protein CASSYGPDYEQYF.

This chain connects TRBV6-5 to TRBJ1-5; TRBD1 matches at 10 bases. Trimming cost V 8 bases and J 3 bases; bases outside gene matches: 4. This CDR3 contains 14 residues. Germline lookup yields CDR1 MNHEY and CDR2 SVGAGI. This CDR3 reads CASGTGDNNQPQHF. CDR3 nucleotide sequence: TGTGCCAGCGGGACAGGGGATAACAATCAGCCCCAGCATTTT.

The rearrangement uses TRBV9 and TRBJ1-1; D uncertain. CDR3 size: 13 residues. The germline gives CDR1 SGDLS, CDR2 YYNGEE. Trimming cost V 0 bases and J 6 bases, with 9 bases left between them. This CDR3 reads CASSVEEDAEAFF. The DNA of the CDR3 is TGTGCCAGCAGCGTAGAGGAGGACGCTGAAGCTTTCTTT.

The chain has TRBV5-4 and TRBJ2-1; D possibly corresponds to TRBD1 (5 bases). CDR1 is SGHNT, CDR2 YYREEE, per germline (reference sequence). Trimming removed 4 bases from V and 0 bases from J, with 11 bases in between. CDR3 length equals 15 residues. CDR3 amino acids: CASSPGLGSYNEQFF. CDR3 DNA: TGTGCCAGCAGCCCAGGGTTAGGCTCCTACAATGAGCAGTTCTTC.

V and J are TRBV27 and TRBJ2-3, with 10 bases lining up with TRBD2. Per germline, CDR1 MNHEY and CDR2 SMNVEV (reference sequence). The CDR3 sequence is 17 residues long. J lost 0 bases, V lost 5 bases, and 8 bases had no gene match. This chain's CDR3 is CASSVETSGSSTDTQYF. The CDR3 DNA sequence: TGTGCCAGCAGTGTAGAGACTAGCGGGTCCAGCACAGATACGCAGTATTTT.